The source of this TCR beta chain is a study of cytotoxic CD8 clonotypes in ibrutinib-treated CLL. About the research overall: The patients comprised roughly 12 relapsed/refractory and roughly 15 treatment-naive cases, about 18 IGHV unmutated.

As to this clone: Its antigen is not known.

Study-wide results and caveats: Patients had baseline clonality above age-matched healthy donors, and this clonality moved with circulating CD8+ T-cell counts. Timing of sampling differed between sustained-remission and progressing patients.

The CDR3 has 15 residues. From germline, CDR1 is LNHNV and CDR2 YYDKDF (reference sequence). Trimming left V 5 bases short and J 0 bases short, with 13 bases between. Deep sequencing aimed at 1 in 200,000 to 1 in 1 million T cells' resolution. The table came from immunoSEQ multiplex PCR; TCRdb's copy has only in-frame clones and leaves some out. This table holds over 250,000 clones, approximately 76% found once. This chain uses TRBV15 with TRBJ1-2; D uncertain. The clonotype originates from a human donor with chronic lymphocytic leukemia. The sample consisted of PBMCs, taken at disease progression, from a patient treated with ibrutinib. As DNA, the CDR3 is TGTGCCACCAGCGAAGTGGGTAGAACTAACTATGGCTACACCTTC. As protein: CATSEVGRTNYGYTF.